This T cell receptor (beta chain) was captured by sequencing in a study of cytomegalovirus exposure and HLA in healthy donors. Study results and caveats: Altogether, more than 150 TCR beta chains were recorded as cytomegalovirus-associated.

The assay was immunoSEQ multiplex PCR, and TCRdb's table has in-frame clones only and misses some. The sample shows about 64,000 clones, around 95% of them seen only once. Comment on this clone: Antigen specificity is unknown.

Trimming removed 5 bases from V and 6 bases from J, with 19 bases in between. The CDR3 consists of 16 residues. The V gene's germline CDR1 is SGHTA and CDR2 FQGTGA. V and J are TRBV7-3 and TRBJ2-2, with D perhaps matching TRBD1 (5 bases). Specimen: PBMCs. The clonotype comes from a woman between 18 and 29 years old in good health and CMV-seropositive. The CDR3 nucleotides read TGTGCCAGCAGCCCCCAGGGTAGTAGAGAGGCCGGGGAGCTGTTTTTT. Translating gives CASSPQGSREAGELFF.